The 27 T cell receptor beta chains presented below share a single source sample, sequenced in a study of early T cells in non-severe SARS-CoV-2 infection. Using its own MiXCR run on the 5' RACE reads, TCRdb lists one record per CDR3 protein. The sample includes nearly 70,000 distinct CDR3 sequences, 3.5% to 6% of them seen just once. The sample in question was whole blood, obtained at baseline. The receptors derive from an adult who was a healthcare worker with PCR-confirmed SARS-CoV-2 infection or an uninfected control (not recorded which). The donor label of this sample is uncertain.

The sample holds many counts of this clonotype. The chain links TRBV6-5 to TRBJ2-7, with TRBD1 matching over 9 bases. V lost 6 bases to trimming and J lost 6 bases; unmatched junction nucleotides: 9. This CDR3 has 14 residues. CDR1 and CDR2 from the germline V gene are MNHEY and SVGAGI. The DNA of the CDR3 is TGTGCCAGCAGCCCCGGACAGGGGCGGGCCGAGCAGTACTTC. It translates to CASSPGQGRAEQYF.

This chain links TRBV28 with TRBJ1-2; 8 bases are shared with TRBD1. The CDR3 is 14 amino acids. Germline CDR1 MDHEN, CDR2 SYDVKM. Trimming cost V 5 bases and J 8 bases; bases outside gene matches: 10. CDR3 loop: CASSAPGQGRGYTF. The CDR3 DNA sequence: TGTGCCAGCAGTGCCCCAGGACAGGGTAGGGGCTACACCTTC.

The chain links TRBV20-1 to TRBJ2-4; D is tentatively TRBD1 or TRBD2 (6 bases each). Germline V gene sequence: CDR1 DFQATT, CDR2 SNEGSKA (reference sequence). The CDR3 consists of 16 residues. V lost 3 bases, J lost 0 bases, and 15 bases lay in between. CDR3 residues: CSASGSRGLAKNIQYF. The CDR3 bases are TGCAGTGCTAGTGGTTCCAGGGGACTAGCCAAAAACATTCAGTACTTC.

This clonotype was picked up a small number of times. The rearrangement joins TRBV20-1 to TRBJ1-1; D unresolved. The germline V gene encodes CDR1 DFQATT and CDR2 SNEGSKA (reference sequence). Trimming took 5 bases from V and 5 from J, leaving 15 bases between them. This CDR3 comprises 13 residues. In DNA form, the CDR3 reads TGCAGTGCTTCCCAATTTAGGGAGACTGAAGCTTTCTTT. Translated: CSASQFRETEAFF.

This clonotype was recorded many times. This chain connects TRBV13 to TRBJ2-5; 10 bases are shared with TRBD2. CDR1 is PRHDT, CDR2 FYEKMQ, per germline (reference sequence). The CDR3 is 16 residues long. V dropped 3 bases and J dropped 4; count of bases not matched to a gene: 8. The CDR3: CASSLDERGGLETQYF. CDR3 nucleotide sequence: TGTGCCAGCAGCTTGGACGAGCGGGGGGGCTTAGAGACCCAGTACTTC.

This clonotype was seen repeatedly, ten times or more. CDR3 DNA sequence: TGTGCCAGCAGCTCCCTACACTACCAAGAGACCCAGTACTTC. This sequence encodes CASSSLHYQETQYF. The chain has TRBV13 and TRBJ2-5; no clear D. The V end lost 4 bases, the J end lost 0 bases, and 9 bases lay between the germline ends. The germline CDR1 and CDR2 sequences are PRHDT and FYEKMQ (reference sequence). The CDR3 is 14 residues long.

This clonotype was counted only a few times. This rearrangement joins TRBV10-3 to TRBJ2-7; D is ambiguous. Trimming took 9 bases from V and 7 from J, leaving 16 bases between them. Germline assignment: CDR1 ENHRY and CDR2 SYGVKD. The length of the CDR3 is 12 residues. Here the CDR3 DNA reads TGTGCCATATCGACACGCCCGCGGGAGCAGTACTTC. The encoded protein is CAISTRPREQYF.

The count of this clonotype is one. A much larger clone differs from this one at a single base, so this may be a read error. The gene calls are TRBV5-4 and TRBJ2-2; D gene uncertain. The CDR3 extends over 16 amino acids. Germline CDR1 SGHNT, CDR2 YYREEE (reference sequence). CDR3 in amino acids: CTSSLLSGENTGELFF. The CDR3 region has the DNA TGTACCAGCAGCTTGTTGTCGGGTGAAAACACCGGGGAGCTGTTTTTT.

This clonotype has a handful of counts. At one boundary the junction diverges from the germline segment, which might be a read error. The chain employs TRBV27 and TRBJ1-1, with TRBD1 matching 9 bases. The CDR3 spans 16 residues. Germline V gene sequence: CDR1 MNHEY, CDR2 SMNVEV (reference sequence). The CDR3 sequence: CASSLYGTGKNTEAFF. In DNA, the CDR3 is TGTGCCAGCAGTTTATATGGGACAGGGAAGAACACCGAAGCTTTCTTT.

The V gene is TRBV6-6, the J gene TRBJ2-4; D is ambiguous. The CDR3 is made up of 16 amino acids. Trimming took 4 bases from V and 1 from J, leaving 14 bases between them. From germline, CDR1 is MNHNY and CDR2 SVGAGI (reference sequence). DNA of the CDR3: TGTGCCAGCAGTTCCCCTGAGATATTTGCCAAAAACATTCAGTACTTC. As protein: CASSSPEIFAKNIQYF.

This clonotype was picked up many times. The rearrangement joins TRBV5-5 to TRBJ2-7; TRBD2 matches 7 bases. The germline V gene encodes CDR1 SGHKS and CDR2 YYEKEE (reference sequence). The CDR3 consists of 14 residues. The V and J ends lost 0 bases and 3 bases, in that order; junction bases with no gene match: 3. CDR3: CASSLVGEGYEQYF. CDR3 DNA: TGTGCCAGCAGCTTGGTTGGGGAGGGCTACGAGCAGTACTTC. The whole variable domain, remainder taken from reference TRBV5-5 and TRBJ2-7, is DAGVTQSPTHLIKTRGQQVTLRCSPISGHKSVSWYQQVLGQGPQFIFQYYEKEERGRGNFPDRFSARQFPNYSSELNVNALLLGDSALYLCASSLVGEGYEQYFGPGTRLTVT.

This clonotype was observed a handful of times. The rearrangement joins TRBV7-6 to TRBJ1-1; D call uncertain. V shed 5 bases and J shed 2 bases, with 15 bases lying between them. Germline loops: CDR1 SGHVS, CDR2 FNYEAQ. This CDR3 spans 15 amino acids. CDR3 protein: CASSPSIGVNTEAFF. The CDR3 region has the DNA TGTGCCAGCAGCCCCTCTATCGGGGTCAACACTGAAGCTTTCTTT.

This clonotype was observed at least ten times. The chain links TRBV20-1 to TRBJ1-1; 9 nucleotides line up with TRBD1. The CDR3 has 12 amino acids. Germline CDR1 reads DFQATT; CDR2 reads SNEGSKA (reference sequence). V trimming: 3 bases; J trimming: 10 bases; junction bases outside the gene matches: 6. The CDR3 DNA reads TGCAGTGCTAGTACAGGGGGCGTTGCAGCTTTCTTT. It specifies CSASTGGVAAFF.

This clonotype was counted at least ten times. This rearrangement joins TRBV20-1 to TRBJ1-1; D possibly corresponds to TRBD1 (5 bases). V was pared by 6 bases and J by 1 base, with 18 bases between. Germline assignment: CDR1 DFQATT and CDR2 SNEGSKA (reference sequence). CDR3 size: 15 residues. CDR3 in DNA: TGCAGTGCCTACATAACGGGGCGGTGGAACACTGAAGCTTTCTTT. It encodes CSAYITGRWNTEAFF.

The chain has TRBV18 and TRBJ2-2, with 10 bases identical to TRBD2. The ends lost 3 bases at V and 3 bases at J; junction bases unmatched: 1. Germline V gives CDR1 KGHSH, CDR2 LQKENI. The CDR3 loop spans 15 amino acids. The chain's CDR3 is CASSPTSGYTGELFF. DNA for the CDR3: TGTGCCAGCTCACCGACTAGCGGGTACACCGGGGAGCTGTTTTTT. Together with reference TRBV18 and TRBJ2-2, the CDR3 gives the full variable domain: NAGVMQNPRHLVRRRGQEARLRCSPMKGHSHVYWYRQLPEEGLKFMVYLQKENIIDESGMPKERFSAEFPKEGPSILRIQQVVRGDSAAYFCASSPTSGYTGELFFGEGSRLTVL.

The rearrangement links TRBV5-6 to TRBJ2-3; the D gene could be TRBD1 or TRBD2 (5 bases each). V was shortened by 0 bases and J by 1 base, with 9 bases between the two germline ends. The germline V gene encodes CDR1 SGHDT and CDR2 YYEEEE. This CDR3 spans 15 amino acids. The CDR3 nucleotides are TGTGCCAGCAGCTTGGGCAGGGAGCGCACAGATACGCAGTATTTT. It is translated as CASSLGRERTDTQYF.

This clonotype was recorded many times. The rearrangement uses TRBV3-1 and TRBJ1-2, with D perhaps matching TRBD1 (5 bases). This CDR3 is 13 amino acids long. V was pared by 0 bases and J by 5 bases, with 7 bases between. Germline CDR1 LGHDT, CDR2 YNNKEL (reference sequence). The CDR3 sequence: CASSQDSGYGYTF. CDR3 sequence (DNA): TGTGCCAGCAGCCAAGATTCAGGGTATGGCTACACCTTC. Full variable domain (outside the CDR3, taken from reference TRBV3-1 and TRBJ1-2): DTAVSQTPKYLVTQMGNDKSIKCEQNLGHDTMYWYKQDSKKFLKIMFSYNNKELIINETVPNRFSPKSPDKAHLNLHINSLELGDSAVYFCASSQDSGYGYTFGSGTRLTVV.

The sample holds a few counts of this clonotype. The V and J genes are TRBV7-2 and TRBJ1-1, with 7 bases matching TRBD1. The CDR3 totals 15 residues. Germline V lookup: CDR1 SGHTA, CDR2 FQGNSA. With 2 bases clipped from V and 4 bases from J, the junction kept 7 bases outside the gene matches. CDR3 bases: TGTGCCAGCAGCTTAAAGTCAGGGGGTGGCACTGAAGCTTTCTTT. This translates into CASSLKSGGGTEAFF.

This clonotype was seen at least ten times. This chain uses TRBV7-9 with TRBJ2-2, with unresolved D. V lost 11 bases and J lost 7, with 14 bases in between. The CDR3 totals 12 residues. CDR1 is SEHNR, CDR2 FQNEAQ, per germline (reference sequence). The CDR3 DNA is TGTGCCCACGCTTGGATGGGCGGGGAGCTGTTTTTT. Translating gives CAHAWMGGELFF.

This clonotype was detected a few times. This chain joins TRBV12-3 or TRBV12-4 and TRBJ2-7; 7 bases line up with TRBD1. Trimming removed 6 bases from V and 7 bases from J; junction bases left unmatched: 6. There are 12 residues in the CDR3. CDR3 loop: CASRPQGWEQYF. CDR3 DNA: TGTGCCAGCAGGCCACAGGGGTGGGAGCAGTACTTC.

This clonotype turned up a few times. This chain connects TRBV12-3 or TRBV12-4 to TRBJ1-1, with 7 bases aligning to TRBD1. The CDR3 runs 14 residues. Losses at the gene ends were 4 bases for V and 0 bases for J; bases not matched to a gene: 2. The CDR3: CASSSGQMNTEAFF. CDR3 sequence (DNA): TGTGCCAGCAGTTCGGGACAGATGAACACTGAAGCTTTCTTT.

This clonotype was picked up many times. The J gene is TRBJ2-7, the V gene TRBV7-2; 9 bases line up with TRBD1. V dropped 0 bases and J dropped 4; count of bases not matched to a gene: 10. CDR1 and CDR2 from the germline V gene are SGHTA and FQGNSA. This CDR3 has 17 amino acids. In DNA form, the CDR3 reads TGTGCCAGCAGCTTAGCGGGGGGGACAGGGAAAGTTTACGAGCAGTACTTC. It specifies CASSLAGGTGKVYEQYF.

In this sample, this clonotype turned up many times. The J gene is TRBJ1-6, the V gene TRBV27, with D unclear. This CDR3 has 13 residues. Germline lookup yields CDR1 MNHEY and CDR2 SMNVEV (reference sequence). The V end lost 4 bases, the J end lost 14 bases, and 15 bases lay between the germline ends. The CDR3 here is CASSYWTGFTLHF. CDR3 sequence (DNA): TGTGCCAGCAGTTATTGGACCGGCTTCACCCTCCACTTT.

The chain is built from TRBV10-3 and TRBJ2-7, with TRBD1 identical over 7 bases. The CDR3 runs to 11 residues. Trimming took 11 bases from V and 3 from J; bases not matched to a gene: 4. The germline CDR1 and CDR2 sequences are ENHRY and SYGVKD. The CDR3 reads CASGQNYEQYF. CDR3 DNA sequence: TGTGCCTCGGGACAGAACTACGAGCAGTACTTC.

This clonotype appeared many times. The CDR3 sequence: CASSAGQGDTGELFF. In nucleotides, the CDR3 is TGTGCCAGCTCGGCGGGACAGGGGGACACCGGGGAGCTGTTTTTT. The chain is built from TRBV6-4 and TRBJ2-2; 11 positions agree with TRBD1. The germline V gene has CDR1 MRHNA and CDR2 SNTAGT. The CDR3 sequence is 15 residues long. V dropped 8 bases and J dropped 3; count of bases not matched to a gene: 5.

This clonotype came up many times. The genes are TRBV5-1 and TRBJ2-7, with D perhaps TRBD2 (5 bases). V was clipped by 0 bases and J by 4 bases, with 8 bases between them. Germline V gene lookup returns CDR1 SGHRS and CDR2 YFSETQ. The CDR3 is 13 amino acids. CDR3 region: CASSLAADYEQYF. CDR3 nucleotides: TGCGCCAGCAGCTTGGCAGCGGATTACGAGCAGTACTTC.

This clonotype came up many times. The chain combines TRBV28 with TRBJ1-5, with D perhaps TRBD1 (5 bases). V was cut by 5 bases and J by 1 base, with 9 bases left in between. This CDR3 has 14 residues. CDR1 MDHEN and CDR2 SYDVKM come from the germline V gene. CDR3 coding DNA: TGTGCCAGCAGTCAGACAGAAAGCAATCAGCCCCAGCATTTT. It encodes CASSQTESNQPQHF. The whole variable domain, remainder taken from reference TRBV28 and TRBJ1-5, is DVKVTQSSRYLVKRTGEKVFLECVQDMDHENMFWYRQDPGLGLRLIYFSYDVKMKEKGDIPEGYSVSREKKERFSLILESASTNQTSMYLCASSQTESNQPQHFGDGTRLSIL.